The sequence of this T cell receptor beta chain was determined in a study of patients and donors after allogeneic stem cell transplantation. CDR1 is SGHDT, CDR2 YYEEEE, per germline. This CDR3 has 16 residues. V lost 4 bases to trimming and J lost 4 bases; unmatched junction nucleotides: 12. MiXCR, applied by TCRdb to the RT-PCR reads, yields one record per CDR3 protein. This table has about 960,000 distinct CDR3 sequences, approximately 19% appearing once. This clonotype has only a few counts. This TCR came from a human donor who was either an allogeneic HSCT recipient or a stem cell or donor lymphocyte infusion donor (not recorded which). It is not recorded whose cells these are; they may come from a transplant donor. The rearrangement links TRBV5-6 to TRBJ2-3, with 7 bases that match TRBD2. The specimen was blood, either unsorted or a sorted T cell fraction (not recorded which). CDR3: CASSNPTSFSADTQYF. In DNA, the CDR3 is TGTGCCAGCAGCAACCCGACTAGCTTTAGTGCAGATACGCAGTATTTT.